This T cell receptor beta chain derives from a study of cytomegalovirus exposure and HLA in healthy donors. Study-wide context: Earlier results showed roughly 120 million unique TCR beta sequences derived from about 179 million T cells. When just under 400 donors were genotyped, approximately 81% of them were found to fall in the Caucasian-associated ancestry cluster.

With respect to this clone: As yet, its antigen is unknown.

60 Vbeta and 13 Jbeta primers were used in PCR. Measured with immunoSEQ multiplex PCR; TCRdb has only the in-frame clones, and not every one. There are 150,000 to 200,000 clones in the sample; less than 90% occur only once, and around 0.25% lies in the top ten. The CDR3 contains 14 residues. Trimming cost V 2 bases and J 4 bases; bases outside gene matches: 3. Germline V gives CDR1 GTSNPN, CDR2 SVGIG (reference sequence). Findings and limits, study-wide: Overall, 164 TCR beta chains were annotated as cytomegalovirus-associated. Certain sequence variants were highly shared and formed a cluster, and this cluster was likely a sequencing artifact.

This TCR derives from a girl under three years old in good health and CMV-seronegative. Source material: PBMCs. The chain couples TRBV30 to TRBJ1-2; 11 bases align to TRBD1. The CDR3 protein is CAWSLGTGGYGYTF. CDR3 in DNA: TGTGCCTGGAGTTTGGGGACAGGGGGCTATGGCTACACCTTC.